These T cell receptor beta chains were read from a single sample in a study of cytomegalovirus exposure and HLA in healthy donors. Some clones are missing from TCRdb's copy, which holds only in-frame ones; the method was immunoSEQ multiplex PCR. The sample consists of around 100,000 clones, roughly 84% of them appearing once. Sample: PBMCs. All receptors derive from a woman aged 18-35 years in good health and CMV-seronegative. The CDR3 runs from the conserved cysteine through the conserved F or W. D genes are given only for firm matches. Not all rows give a size; the values are once, few, many and, for expanded clones, a class.

clone size: -
D gene: -
J gene: TRBJ1-1
V gene: TRBV7-9
CDR3 DNA: TGTGCCAGTCACGCAGGATTGAACACTGAAGCTTTCTTT
CDR3 protein: CASHAGLNTEAFF

clone size: -
D gene: TRBD2
J gene: TRBJ2-3
V gene: TRBV5-8
CDR3 DNA: TGTGCCAGCAGCTCACGGACTAGCGGGGCCCTCATTAGCACAGATACGCAGTATTTT
CDR3 protein: CASSSRTSGALISTDTQYF

clone size: -
D gene: -
J gene: TRBJ2-3
V gene: TRBV10-3
CDR3 DNA: TGTGCCATCAGTGGGGACTTAGGGGTAGCAACAGATACGCAGTATTTT
CDR3 protein: CAISGDLGVATDTQYF

clone size: -
D gene: -
J gene: TRBJ2-7
V gene: TRBV27
CDR3 DNA: TGTGCCAGCAGTTCAAACCCCAACACCTACGAGCAGTACTTC
CDR3 protein: CASSSNPNTYEQYF

clone size: -
D gene: -
J gene: TRBJ1-6
V gene: TRBV4-1
CDR3 DNA: TGCGCCAGCAGCCAAGGGAGGACCCTCCACTTT
CDR3 protein: CASSQGRTLHF

clone size: -
D gene: -
J gene: TRBJ2-3
V gene: TRBV11-2
CDR3 DNA: TGTGCCAGCACCCTCTCCGGAGGCACAGATACGCAGTATTTT
CDR3 protein: CASTLSGGTDTQYF

clone size: -
D gene: -
J gene: TRBJ2-7
V gene: TRBV11-2
CDR3 DNA: TGTGCCAGCAGCGCTGGGCCGACAGGCGCCTACGAGCAGTACTTC
CDR3 protein: CASSAGPTGAYEQYF

clone size: -
D gene: TRBD2
J gene: TRBJ2-7
V gene: TRBV6-5
CDR3 DNA: TGTGCCAGCATGGGACTAGCGCCCTACGAGCAGTACTTC
CDR3 protein: CASMGLAPYEQYF

clone size: few
D gene: -
J gene: TRBJ1-5
V gene: TRBV19
CDR3 DNA: TGTGCCAGTAGGAGCGGAAATAGCAATCAGCCCCAGCATTTT
CDR3 protein: CASRSGNSNQPQHF

clone size: -
D gene: -
J gene: TRBJ1-5
V gene: TRBV7-7
CDR3 DNA: TGTGCCAGCAGCCCGAGGGGCAATCAGCCCCAGCATTTT
CDR3 protein: CASSPRGNQPQHF

clone size: -
D gene: -
J gene: TRBJ1-1
V gene: TRBV27
CDR3 DNA: TGTGCCAGCAGTTTAGGCAGTATAAACACTGAAGCTTTCTTT
CDR3 protein: CASSLGSINTEAFF

clone size: -
D gene: TRBD1
J gene: TRBJ1-2
V gene: TRBV28
CDR3 DNA: TGTGCCAGCAGGTCACAGGGGACCGTGGGCGCCTACTATGGCTACACCTTC
CDR3 protein: CASRSQGTVGAYYGYTF

clone size: -
D gene: -
J gene: TRBJ1-1
V gene: TRBV28
CDR3 DNA: TGTGCCAGCAGTTTTACGGGTCTTGGCACTGAAGCTTTCTTT
CDR3 protein: CASSFTGLGTEAFF

clone size: -
D gene: -
J gene: TRBJ1-5
V gene: TRBV27
CDR3 DNA: TGTGCCAGCAGTCCTTACAGCGGGCAGCCCCAGCATTTT
CDR3 protein: CASSPYSGQPQHF

clone size: -
D gene: TRBD2
J gene: TRBJ2-1
V gene: TRBV9
CDR3 DNA: TGTGCCAGCAGCGTAGAGAGGGGACCGGGACTAGCGGGAGGGGAGCAGTTCTTC
CDR3 protein: CASSVERGPGLAGGEQFF

clone size: -
D gene: -
J gene: TRBJ1-1
V gene: TRBV7-9
CDR3 DNA: TGTGCCAGCAGCTTTGGAGGGACCAACACTGAAGCTTTCTTT
CDR3 protein: CASSFGGTNTEAFF

clone size: -
D gene: -
J gene: TRBJ1-6
V gene: TRBV9
CDR3 DNA: TGTGCCAGCAGCGTTGCGGCGGTCTTGAATTCACCCCTCCACTTT
CDR3 protein: CASSVAAVLNSPLHF

clone size: -
D gene: TRBD1
J gene: TRBJ1-5
V gene: TRBV6-5
CDR3 DNA: TGTGCCAGCAGTTGGGGACAGTTTCAGCCCCAGCATTTT
CDR3 protein: CASSWGQFQPQHF

clone size: -
D gene: TRBD2
J gene: TRBJ2-1
V gene: TRBV7-3
CDR3 DNA: TGTGCCAGCAGCTCCCCTACTAGCGGGAGGGCTCCGAGCTCCTACAATGAGCAGTTCTTC
CDR3 protein: CASSSPTSGRAPSSYNEQFF

clone size: -
D gene: -
J gene: TRBJ1-2
V gene: TRBV5-1
CDR3 DNA: TGCGCCAGCAGCTTGGAAGGGCAGGCAGGGTTGAATGGCTACACCTTC
CDR3 protein: CASSLEGQAGLNGYTF

clone size: -
D gene: -
J gene: TRBJ1-4
V gene: TRBV5-1
CDR3 DNA: TGCGCCAGCAGCCCCACCGCGGCTAATGAAAAACTGTTTTTT
CDR3 protein: CASSPTAANEKLFF

clone size: -
D gene: -
J gene: TRBJ2-5
V gene: TRBV19
CDR3 DNA: TGTGCCAGTAGTATTTCTTGGCATCGTTCCGGGGAGACCCAGTACTTC
CDR3 protein: CASSISWHRSGETQYF

clone size: -
D gene: -
J gene: TRBJ2-2
V gene: TRBV25-1
CDR3 DNA: TGTGCCAGCACCGGGGGATCGTACACCGGGGAGCTGTTTTTT
CDR3 protein: CASTGGSYTGELFF

clone size: -
D gene: TRBD2
J gene: TRBJ2-7
V gene: TRBV30
CDR3 DNA: TGTGCCTGGAGCTTGCGGGAGATATTCGGCGAGCAGTACTTC
CDR3 protein: CAWSLREIFGEQYF

clone size: -
D gene: -
J gene: TRBJ1-2
V gene: TRBV28
CDR3 DNA: TGTGCCAGCAGTCCTCCTGGAGGCTACTATGGCTACACCTTC
CDR3 protein: CASSPPGGYYGYTF

clone size: -
D gene: -
J gene: TRBJ2-7
V gene: TRBV7-9
CDR3 DNA: TGTTCCAGCAGTCCGGGTCTTTACTACGAGCAGTACTTC
CDR3 protein: CSSSPGLYYEQYF

clone size: -
D gene: TRBD1
J gene: TRBJ2-7
V gene: TRBV7-7
CDR3 DNA: TGTGCCAGCAGCTTAACGGTGTTAGTTAGGGACAGGAGCTACGAGCAGTACTTC
CDR3 protein: CASSLTVLVRDRSYEQYF

clone size: -
D gene: TRBD1
J gene: TRBJ1-2
V gene: TRBV11-1
CDR3 DNA: TGTGCCAGCAGCCCAGTGGCGGGCCAGGGGGCCTATGGCTACACCTTC
CDR3 protein: CASSPVAGQGAYGYTF

clone size: -
D gene: -
J gene: TRBJ2-3
V gene: TRBV19
CDR3 DNA: TGTGCCAGTAAACTTTTGGGCACAGATACGCAGTATTTT
CDR3 protein: CASKLLGTDTQYF

clone size: -
D gene: TRBD1
J gene: TRBJ1-1
V gene: TRBV19
CDR3 DNA: TGTGCCAGTAGTACCAGCAGGGGGCTGATGACTGAAGCTTTCTTT
CDR3 protein: CASSTSRGLMTEAFF

clone size: -
D gene: -
J gene: TRBJ1-1
V gene: TRBV7-2
CDR3 DNA: TGTGCCAGCAGCTCGGGACACGTCGGGGTCGTAGGGGAAGCTTTCTTT
CDR3 protein: CASSSGHVGVVGEAFF

clone size: once
D gene: TRBD2
J gene: TRBJ2-3
V gene: TRBV9
CDR3 DNA: TGTGCCAGCAGCGTAGGGGGGCGGGGGGGGGACACAGATACGCAGTATTTT
CDR3 protein: CASSVGGRGGDTDTQYF

clone size: -
D gene: TRBD2
J gene: TRBJ2-3
V gene: TRBV11-2
CDR3 DNA: TGTGCCAGCAGCCTAAGCGGGGGGGCCGTAGATACGCAGTATTTT
CDR3 protein: CASSLSGGAVDTQYF

clone size: -
D gene: -
J gene: TRBJ2-7
V gene: TRBV11-3
CDR3 DNA: TGTGCCAGCAGCTTAGATTCCGGGAGCTCCTACGAGCAGTACTTC
CDR3 protein: CASSLDSGSSYEQYF

clone size: once
D gene: -
J gene: TRBJ2-7
V gene: TRBV25-1
CDR3 DNA: TGTGCCAGCGGGGCTACCATAGACGCCTACGAGCAGTACTTC
CDR3 protein: CASGATIDAYEQYF

clone size: few
D gene: TRBD1
J gene: TRBJ2-3
V gene: TRBV18
CDR3 DNA: TGTGCCAGCTCACCATACGGACAGGCGTTAATGGCAGATACGCAGTATTTT
CDR3 protein: CASSPYGQALMADTQYF

clone size: -
D gene: TRBD2
J gene: TRBJ2-2
V gene: TRBV7-6
CDR3 DNA: TGTGCCAGCAGACCGGGACTAGCCGGGGAGCTGTTTTTT
CDR3 protein: CASRPGLAGELFF

clone size: -
D gene: TRBD2
J gene: TRBJ2-2
V gene: TRBV4-1
CDR3 DNA: TGCGCCAGCAGCCAAGACGAATCTAGCGGGAACACCGGGGAGCTGTTTTTT
CDR3 protein: CASSQDESSGNTGELFF

clone size: -
D gene: -
J gene: TRBJ1-1
V gene: TRBV6-6
CDR3 DNA: TGTGCCAGCAGTTACATCGGGGAGATCGCTTTCTTT
CDR3 protein: CASSYIGEIAFF

clone size: -
D gene: TRBD2
J gene: TRBJ2-7
V gene: TRBV5-1
CDR3 DNA: TGCGCCAGCAGCTTGGGAAAAGCGGGAGAAGGCTACGAGCAGTACTTC
CDR3 protein: CASSLGKAGEGYEQYF

clone size: once
D gene: -
J gene: TRBJ1-5
V gene: TRBV30
CDR3 DNA: TGTGCCTGGAGTGGGATGACAGGAAAGGGTCAGCCCCAGCATTTT
CDR3 protein: CAWSGMTGKGQPQHF

clone size: -
D gene: -
J gene: TRBJ2-5
V gene: TRBV5-1
CDR3 DNA: TGCGCCAGCAGCCACTCTGGGAGGATCGGATCCCAAGAGACCCAGTACTTC
CDR3 protein: CASSHSGRIGSQETQYF

clone size: -
D gene: -
J gene: TRBJ1-5
V gene: TRBV6-6
CDR3 DNA: TGTGCCAGCAGTTACTTACATGACAGGTTCCCCCAGCATTTT
CDR3 protein: CASSYLHDRFPQHF

clone size: -
D gene: TRBD1
J gene: TRBJ2-1
V gene: TRBV4-3
CDR3 DNA: TGCGCCAGCAGCCAGGGACAGGGCGTAGGTGAGCAGTTCTTC
CDR3 protein: CASSQGQGVGEQFF

clone size: -
D gene: -
J gene: TRBJ1-2
V gene: TRBV6-5
CDR3 DNA: TGTGCCAGCAGCCCTTCGACACGGCCGGTCTATGGCTACACCTTC
CDR3 protein: CASSPSTRPVYGYTF

clone size: -
D gene: TRBD1
J gene: TRBJ2-4
V gene: TRBV29-1
CDR3 DNA: TGCAGCGCTTTCGACAGGGTGGGAACCAAAAACATTCAGTACTTC
CDR3 protein: CSAFDRVGTKNIQYF

clone size: -
D gene: TRBD2
J gene: TRBJ2-1
V gene: TRBV7-9
CDR3 DNA: TGTGCCAGCAGCCCACACTCTGGGGATAGCGGGAGGTTCAATGAGCAGTTCTTC
CDR3 protein: CASSPHSGDSGRFNEQFF

clone size: -
D gene: TRBD2
J gene: TRBJ2-3
V gene: TRBV25-1
CDR3 DNA: TGTGCCAGCAGTGAATATTCCCCGAGGGAGGGAGGAGATACGCAGTATTTT
CDR3 protein: CASSEYSPREGGDTQYF

clone size: -
D gene: TRBD1
J gene: TRBJ1-3
V gene: TRBV9
CDR3 DNA: TGTGCCAGCAGCGGGACAGGGGGCTACTCTGGAAACACCATATATTTT
CDR3 protein: CASSGTGGYSGNTIYF

clone size: -
D gene: TRBD1
J gene: TRBJ2-3
V gene: TRBV7-9
CDR3 DNA: TGTGCCAAAGACAGGGGCTCACCGGATACGCAGTATTTT
CDR3 protein: CAKDRGSPDTQYF